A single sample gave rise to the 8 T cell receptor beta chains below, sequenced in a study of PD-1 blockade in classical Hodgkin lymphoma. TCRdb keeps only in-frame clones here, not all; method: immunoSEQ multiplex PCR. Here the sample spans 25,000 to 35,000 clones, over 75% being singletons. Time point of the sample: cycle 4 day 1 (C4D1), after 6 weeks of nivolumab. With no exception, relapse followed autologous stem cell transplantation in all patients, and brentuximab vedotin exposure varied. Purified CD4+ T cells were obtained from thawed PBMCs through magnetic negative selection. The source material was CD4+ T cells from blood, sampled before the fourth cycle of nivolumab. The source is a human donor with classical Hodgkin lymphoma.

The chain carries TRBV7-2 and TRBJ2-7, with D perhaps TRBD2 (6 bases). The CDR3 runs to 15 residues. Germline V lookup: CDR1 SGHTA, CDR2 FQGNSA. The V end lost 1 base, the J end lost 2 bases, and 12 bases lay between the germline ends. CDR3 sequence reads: CASSLGRGRTYEQYF. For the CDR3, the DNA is TGTGCCAGCAGCTTAGGGAGGGGCAGGACCTACGAGCAGTACTTC.

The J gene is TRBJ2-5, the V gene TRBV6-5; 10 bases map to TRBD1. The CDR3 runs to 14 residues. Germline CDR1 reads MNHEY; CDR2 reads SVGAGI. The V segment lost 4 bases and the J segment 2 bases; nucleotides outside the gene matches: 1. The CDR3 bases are TGTGCCAGCAGTTGGGGACAGGGGCAAGAGACCCAGTACTTC. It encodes CASSWGQGQETQYF.

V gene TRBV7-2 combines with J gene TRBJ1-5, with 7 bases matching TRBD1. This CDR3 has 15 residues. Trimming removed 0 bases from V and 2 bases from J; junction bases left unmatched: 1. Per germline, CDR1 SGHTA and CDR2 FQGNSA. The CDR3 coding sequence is TGTGCCAGCAGCTTAGCCGGGACAGGCAATCAGCCCCAGCATTTT. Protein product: CASSLAGTGNQPQHF. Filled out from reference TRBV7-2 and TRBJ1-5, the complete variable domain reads GAGVSQSPSNKVTEKGKDVELRCDPISGHTALYWYRQSLGQGLEFLIYFQGNSAPDKSGLPSDRFSAERTGGSVSTLTIQRTQQEDSAVYLCASSLAGTGNQPQHFGDGTRLSIL.

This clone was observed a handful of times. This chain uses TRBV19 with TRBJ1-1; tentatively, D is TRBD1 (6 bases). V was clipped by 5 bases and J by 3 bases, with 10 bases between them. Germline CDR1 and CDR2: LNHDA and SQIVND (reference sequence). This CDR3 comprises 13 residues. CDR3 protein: CASSDRTDTEAFF. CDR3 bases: TGTGCCAGTAGTGACAGGACCGACACTGAAGCTTTCTTT.

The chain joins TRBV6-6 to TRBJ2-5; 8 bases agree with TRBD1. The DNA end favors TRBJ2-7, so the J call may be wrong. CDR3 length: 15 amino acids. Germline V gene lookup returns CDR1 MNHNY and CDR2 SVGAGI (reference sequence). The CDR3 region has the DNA TGTGCCAGCAGTTACCCCGGACAGGGAGCCTACGAGCAGTACTTC. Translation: CASSYPGQGAYEQYF.

The CDR3 reads CASSARGLNYEQYF. The CDR3 DNA is TGTGCCAGCAGTGCCCGGGGGTTAAATTACGAGCAGTACTTC. The chain employs TRBV27 and TRBJ2-7, with a tentative D call TRBD2 (6 bases). The CDR3 has 14 residues. CDR1 and CDR2 from the germline V gene are MNHEY and SMNVEV (reference sequence). Trimming removed 5 bases at V and 4 bases at J, with 15 bases between.

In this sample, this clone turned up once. The CDR3 loop is CASSLAHQSRDIYGYTF. CDR3 sequence (DNA): TGTGCCAGCAGCTTAGCACATCAGTCCCGGGACATTTATGGCTACACCTTC. V gene TRBV7-6 combines with J gene TRBJ1-2; perhaps TRBD1 as D (6 bases). The germline V and J ends were trimmed by 0 bases and 5 bases, with 19 bases remaining between them. Germline values: CDR1 SGHVS, CDR2 FNYEAQ. This CDR3 comprises 17 residues.

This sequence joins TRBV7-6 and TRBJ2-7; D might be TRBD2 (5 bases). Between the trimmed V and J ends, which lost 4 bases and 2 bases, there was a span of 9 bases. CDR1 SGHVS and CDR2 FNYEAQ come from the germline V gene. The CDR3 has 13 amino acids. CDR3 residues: CASSSGGPYEQYF. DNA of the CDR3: TGTGCCAGCAGCTCCGGAGGACCCTACGAGCAGTACTTC. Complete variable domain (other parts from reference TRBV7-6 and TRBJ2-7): GAGVSQSPRYKVTKRGQDVALRCDPISGHVSLYWYRQALGQGPEFLTYFNYEAQQDKSGLPNDRFSAERPEGSISTLTIQRTEQRDSAMYRCASSSGGPYEQYFGPGTRLTVT.